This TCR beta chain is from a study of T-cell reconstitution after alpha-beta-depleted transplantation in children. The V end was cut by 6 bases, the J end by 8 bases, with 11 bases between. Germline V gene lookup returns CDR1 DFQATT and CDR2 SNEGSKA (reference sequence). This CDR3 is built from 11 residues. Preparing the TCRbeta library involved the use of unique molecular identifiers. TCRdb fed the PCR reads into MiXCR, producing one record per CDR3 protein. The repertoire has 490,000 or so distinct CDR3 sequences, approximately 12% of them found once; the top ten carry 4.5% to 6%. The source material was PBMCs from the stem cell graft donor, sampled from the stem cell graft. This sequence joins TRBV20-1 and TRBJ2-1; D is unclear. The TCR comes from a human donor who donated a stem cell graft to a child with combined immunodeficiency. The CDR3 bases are TGCAGTGCCAGGTTAATGGATGAGCAGTTCTTC. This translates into CSARLMDEQFF.